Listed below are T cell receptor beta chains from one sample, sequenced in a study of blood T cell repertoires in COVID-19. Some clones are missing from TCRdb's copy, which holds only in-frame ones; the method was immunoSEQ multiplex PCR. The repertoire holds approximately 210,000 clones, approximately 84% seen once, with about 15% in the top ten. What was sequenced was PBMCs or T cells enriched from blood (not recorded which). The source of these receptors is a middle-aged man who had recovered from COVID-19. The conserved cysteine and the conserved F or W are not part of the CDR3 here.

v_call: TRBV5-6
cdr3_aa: ASTKRGGAIGYT

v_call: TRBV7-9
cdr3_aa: ASSLLRGPYGYT

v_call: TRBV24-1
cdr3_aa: ATSVGTAYNEQF

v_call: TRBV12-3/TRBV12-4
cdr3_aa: ASSKLRTDTQY

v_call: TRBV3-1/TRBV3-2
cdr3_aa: ASSQEGRVTEAF

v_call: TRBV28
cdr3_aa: ASSGRGQEDNSPLH

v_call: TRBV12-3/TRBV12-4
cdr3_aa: ASSLPNTEAF

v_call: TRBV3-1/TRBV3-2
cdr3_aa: ASSQSTGGRSYEQY

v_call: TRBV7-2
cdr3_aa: ASSFKLSYNSPLH

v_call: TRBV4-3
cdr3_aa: ASSQGALPGNYGYT

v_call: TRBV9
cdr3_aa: ASSPLGGVPSYEQY

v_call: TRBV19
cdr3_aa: ASSSRGAGQPQH

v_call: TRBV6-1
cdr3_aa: ASSDGQLYGYT

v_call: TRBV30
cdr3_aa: AQGQGPTTEAF

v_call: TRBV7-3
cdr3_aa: ASSLGLAGSTDTQY

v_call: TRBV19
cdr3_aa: ALKAGPNTEAF

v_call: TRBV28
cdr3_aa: ASRKQGASPYEQY

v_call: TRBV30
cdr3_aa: AWSVGQNYGYT

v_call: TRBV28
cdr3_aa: ASSLIGGSGQPQH

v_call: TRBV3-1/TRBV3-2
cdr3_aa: ASSQSTGGGGSPLH

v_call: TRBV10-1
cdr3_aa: ASSETAGGGTEAF

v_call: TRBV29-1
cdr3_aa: SVRLSSYNEQF

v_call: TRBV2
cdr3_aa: ASSGQGPY

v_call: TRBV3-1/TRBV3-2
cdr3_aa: ASSFGTSNEQF

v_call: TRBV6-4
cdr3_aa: ASSAGTGGHEQY

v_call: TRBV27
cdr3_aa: ASRTSGEYNEQF

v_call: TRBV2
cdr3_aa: ASSDRGPEAF

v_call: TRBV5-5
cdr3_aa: ASSLGSNTLTDTQY

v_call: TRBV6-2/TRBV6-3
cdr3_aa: ASSPGTGRRSPLH

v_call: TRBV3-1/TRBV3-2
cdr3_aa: ASSLRDEQF

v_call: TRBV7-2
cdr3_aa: ASSLGGSWGTDTQY

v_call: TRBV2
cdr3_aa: ASSRQSSYNEQF

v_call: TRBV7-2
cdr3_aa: ASSSVRDSNVLT

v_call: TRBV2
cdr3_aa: ASSLLPGGGGDTQY

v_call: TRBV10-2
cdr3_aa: ASRPQAGAKNQPQH

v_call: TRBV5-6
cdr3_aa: ASSLLSSGRATDTQY

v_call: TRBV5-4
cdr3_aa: ASTQTGTVSAEAF

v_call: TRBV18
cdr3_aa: ASSQGSGSYEQY

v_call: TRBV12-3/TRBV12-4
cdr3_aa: ATQQGGYAEAF